These 3 T cell receptor beta chains were sequenced from one sample in a study of T cell responses to AZD1222 COVID-19 vaccine. Assay used: immunoSEQ multiplex PCR; TCRdb lists only in-frame clones, some missing. The repertoire holds 90,000 to 110,000 clones, around 90% seen once, with about 13% in the top ten. This material consisted of peripheral blood, taken on day 0 of MenACWY control vaccination. The origin of the receptors is an adult in good health.

V gene TRBV7-9 combines with J gene TRBJ2-1; either TRBD1 or TRBD2 may supply D (5 bases each). V lost 5 bases, J lost 9 bases, and 14 bases lay in between. The CDR3 length is 13 residues. Germline CDR1 is SEHNR and CDR2 is FQNEAQ (reference sequence). This CDR3 is CASSEGLKVEQFF. For the CDR3, the DNA is TGTGCCAGCAGCGAGGGGCTAAAGGTTGAGCAGTTCTTC.

This chain joins TRBV29-1 and TRBJ2-4; 8 bases line up with TRBD2. CDR3 length: 14 residues. Trimming cost V 5 bases and J 8 bases; bases outside gene matches: 11. In germline, CDR1 is SQVTM, CDR2 ANQGSEA. The CDR3 protein is CSVFGGAGRDIQYF. CDR3 sequence (DNA): TGCAGCGTTTTCGGTGGGGCCGGGAGGGACATTCAGTACTTC.

This clone occurred a few times. The V gene is TRBV28, the J gene TRBJ1-1, with no clear D. Trimming removed 8 bases at V and 1 base at J, with 17 bases between. CDR1 and CDR2 (germline): MDHEN, SYDVKM. This CDR3 is built from 15 residues. The CDR3 DNA is TGTGCCAGCGCCATCACGTCGAGAGGGAACACTGAAGCTTTCTTT. Its protein is CASAITSRGNTEAFF.